This T cell receptor (beta chain) was observed in a study of CD8 T cells in Susac syndrome. Random hexamers were used to reverse transcribe the RNA input (about 0.45 to 1 ug). With immunoSEQ multiplex PCR, TCR beta CDR3 was amplified across 54 Vbeta and 13 Jbeta. TCRdb recomputed calls from the immunoSEQ multiplex PCR reads with MiXCR, one row per CDR3 protein. The sample shows under 200,000 distinct CDR3 sequences, approximately 93% of them seen only once. Sequencing targeted TCR beta in T cells from blood (CD8+ and CD4+). Controls were age- and sex-matched healthy donors. Purification of the CD8+ and CD4+ T cells relied on negative isolation, and TEMRA cells underwent FACS enrichment. In germline, CDR1 is SGHTA, CDR2 FQGNSA. The CDR3 length is 17 residues. V was trimmed by 5 bases and J by 0 bases, leaving 14 bases between them.

The chain combines TRBV7-2 with TRBJ1-6; tentative D call: TRBD1 (6 bases). The specimen was CD4+ T cells from PBMCs. The TCR comes from a human donor in good health. The CDR3 bases are TGTGCCAGCAGCCAGGACAGTCAACCCTCCTATAATTCACCCCTCCACTTT. Translated: CASSQDSQPSYNSPLHF.